This T cell receptor (beta chain) was identified in a study of blood T cell repertoires in COVID-19. In the study overall: Samples taken during acute and convalescent COVID-19 were collected in the United States, Italy and Spain. T cells, B-cell-depleted T cells, or PBMCs supplied cDNA or gDNA.

The CDR3 covers 17 residues. Germline CDR1 SGHDT, CDR2 YYEEEE. The V end lost 3 bases, the J end lost 4 bases, and 21 bases lay between the germline ends. Using immunoSEQ multiplex PCR, the repertoire was profiled, and TCRdb retains in-frame clones only, with some absent. The sample has about 350,000 clones, about 90% seen once; the top ten hold roughly 3.4%. What was sequenced was peripheral blood. The chain combines TRBV5-6 with TRBJ2-3; weak D call: TRBD1 (6 bases). This receptor was identified in a woman aged 18-29 years who had recovered from COVID-19. The CDR3, as DNA: TGTGCCAGCAGCTCATACAGGGTAACTCGGTCAGCAGATACGCAGTATTTT. Translating gives CASSSYRVTRSADTQYF.